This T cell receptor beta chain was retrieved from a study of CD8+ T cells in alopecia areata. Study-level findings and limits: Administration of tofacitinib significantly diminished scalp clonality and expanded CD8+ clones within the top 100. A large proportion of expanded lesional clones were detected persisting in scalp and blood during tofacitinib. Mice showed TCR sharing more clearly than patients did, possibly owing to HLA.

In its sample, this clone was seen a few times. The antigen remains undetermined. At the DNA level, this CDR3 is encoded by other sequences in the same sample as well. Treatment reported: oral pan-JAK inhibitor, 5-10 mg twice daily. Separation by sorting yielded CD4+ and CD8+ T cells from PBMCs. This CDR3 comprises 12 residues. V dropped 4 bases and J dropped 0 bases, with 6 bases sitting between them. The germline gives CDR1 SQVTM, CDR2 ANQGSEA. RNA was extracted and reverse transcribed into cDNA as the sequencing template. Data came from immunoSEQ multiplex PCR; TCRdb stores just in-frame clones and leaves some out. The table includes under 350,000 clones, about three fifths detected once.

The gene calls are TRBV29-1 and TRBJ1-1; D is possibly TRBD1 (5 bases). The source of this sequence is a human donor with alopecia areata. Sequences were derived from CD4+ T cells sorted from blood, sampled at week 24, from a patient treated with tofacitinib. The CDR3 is CSVGQLNTEAFF. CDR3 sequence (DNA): TGCAGCGTTGGACAGCTGAACACTGAAGCTTTCTTT.